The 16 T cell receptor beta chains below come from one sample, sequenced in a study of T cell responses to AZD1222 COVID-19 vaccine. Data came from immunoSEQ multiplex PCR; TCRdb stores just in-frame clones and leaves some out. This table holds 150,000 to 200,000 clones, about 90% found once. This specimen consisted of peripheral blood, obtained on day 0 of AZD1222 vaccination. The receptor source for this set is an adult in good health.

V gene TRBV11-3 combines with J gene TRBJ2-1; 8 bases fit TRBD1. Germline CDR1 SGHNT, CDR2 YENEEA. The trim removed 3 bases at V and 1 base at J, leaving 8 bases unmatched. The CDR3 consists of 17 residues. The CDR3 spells CASSLDRAPSSYNEQFF. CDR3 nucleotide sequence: TGTGCCAGCAGCTTGGACAGGGCCCCATCTTCCTACAATGAGCAGTTCTTC.

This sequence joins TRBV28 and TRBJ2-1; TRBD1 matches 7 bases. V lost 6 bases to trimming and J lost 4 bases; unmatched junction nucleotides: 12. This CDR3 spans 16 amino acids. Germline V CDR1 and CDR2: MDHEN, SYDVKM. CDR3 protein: CASSPPQGQVYNEQFF. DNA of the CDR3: TGTGCCAGCAGCCCTCCACAGGGGCAGGTATACAATGAGCAGTTCTTC.

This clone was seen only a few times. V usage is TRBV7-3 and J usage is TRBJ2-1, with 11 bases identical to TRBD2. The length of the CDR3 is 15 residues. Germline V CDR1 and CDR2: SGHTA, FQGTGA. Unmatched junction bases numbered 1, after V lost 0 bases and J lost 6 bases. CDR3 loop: CASSLTLAGANEQFF. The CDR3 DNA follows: TGTGCCAGCAGCTTAACACTAGCGGGAGCCAATGAGCAGTTCTTC. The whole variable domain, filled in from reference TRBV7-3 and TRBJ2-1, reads GAGVSQTPSNKVTEKGKYVELRCDPISGHTALYWYRQSLGQGPEFLIYFQGTGAADDSGLPNDRFFAVRPEGSVSTLKIQRTERGDSAVYLCASSLTLAGANEQFFGPGTRLTVL.

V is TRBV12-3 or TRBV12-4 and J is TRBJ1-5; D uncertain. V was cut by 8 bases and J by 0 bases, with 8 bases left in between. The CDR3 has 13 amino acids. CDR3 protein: CASVSYSNQPQHF. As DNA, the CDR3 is TGTGCCAGCGTGTCTTATAGCAATCAGCCCCAGCATTTT.

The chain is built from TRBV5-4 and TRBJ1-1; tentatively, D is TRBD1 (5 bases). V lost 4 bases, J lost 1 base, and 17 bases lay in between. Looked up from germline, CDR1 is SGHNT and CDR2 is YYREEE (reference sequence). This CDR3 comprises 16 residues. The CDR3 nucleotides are TGTGCCAGCAGCCCAACCAGGGTTGGAACGAACACTGAAGCTTTCTTT. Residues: CASSPTRVGTNTEAFF.

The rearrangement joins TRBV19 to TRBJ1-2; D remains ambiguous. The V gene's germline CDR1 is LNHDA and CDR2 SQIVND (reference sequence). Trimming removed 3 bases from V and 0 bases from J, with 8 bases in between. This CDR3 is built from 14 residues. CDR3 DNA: TGTGCCAGTAGTATTGGCCTCTCTAACTATGGCTACACCTTC. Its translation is CASSIGLSNYGYTF.

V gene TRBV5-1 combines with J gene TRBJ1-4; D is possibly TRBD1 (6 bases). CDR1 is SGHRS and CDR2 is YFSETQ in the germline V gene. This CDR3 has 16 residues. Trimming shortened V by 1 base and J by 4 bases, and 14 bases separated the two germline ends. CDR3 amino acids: CASSLTRQGNNEKLFF. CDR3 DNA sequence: TGCGCCAGCAGCTTGACTCGCCAGGGGAATAATGAAAAACTGTTTTTT.

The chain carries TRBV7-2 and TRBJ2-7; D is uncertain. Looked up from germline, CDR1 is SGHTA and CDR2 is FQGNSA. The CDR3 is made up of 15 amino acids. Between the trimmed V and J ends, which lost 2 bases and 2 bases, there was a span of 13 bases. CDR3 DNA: TGTGCCAGCAGCTTATCCCAGGCCGTCACCTACGAGCAGTACTTC. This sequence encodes CASSLSQAVTYEQYF.

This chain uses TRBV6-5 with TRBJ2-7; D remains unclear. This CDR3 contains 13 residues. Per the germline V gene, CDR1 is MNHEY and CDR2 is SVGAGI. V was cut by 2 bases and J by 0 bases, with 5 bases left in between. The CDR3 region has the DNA TGTGCCAGCAGTTACCAGAGCTCCTACGAGCAGTACTTC. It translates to CASSYQSSYEQYF.

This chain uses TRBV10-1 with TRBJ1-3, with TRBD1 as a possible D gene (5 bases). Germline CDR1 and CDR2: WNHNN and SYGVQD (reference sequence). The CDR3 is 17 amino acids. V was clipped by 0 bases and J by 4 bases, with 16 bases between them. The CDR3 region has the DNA TGCGCCAGCAGTGAGTCGATATGGACACTTACAGGAAACACCATATATTTT. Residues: CASSESIWTLTGNTIYF.

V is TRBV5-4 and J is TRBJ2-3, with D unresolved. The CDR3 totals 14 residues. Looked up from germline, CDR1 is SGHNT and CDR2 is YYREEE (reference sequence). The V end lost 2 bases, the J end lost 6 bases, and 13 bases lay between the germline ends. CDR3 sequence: CASSFGTSGDTQYF. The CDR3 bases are TGTGCCAGCAGCTTTGGTACTTCTGGGGATACGCAGTATTTT.

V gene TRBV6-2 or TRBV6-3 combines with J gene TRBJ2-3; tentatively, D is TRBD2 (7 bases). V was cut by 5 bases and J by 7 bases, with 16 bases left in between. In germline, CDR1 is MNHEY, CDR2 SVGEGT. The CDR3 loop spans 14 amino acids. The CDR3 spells CASSLDGGAHTQYF. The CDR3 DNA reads TGTGCCAGCAGTCTAGATGGGGGGGCACATACGCAGTATTTT.

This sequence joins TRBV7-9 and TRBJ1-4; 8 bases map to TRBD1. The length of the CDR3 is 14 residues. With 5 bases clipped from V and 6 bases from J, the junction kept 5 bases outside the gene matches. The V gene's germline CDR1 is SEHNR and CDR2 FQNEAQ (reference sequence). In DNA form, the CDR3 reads TGTGCCAGCAGCAACGACAGGGGCGATGAAAAACTGTTTTTT. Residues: CASSNDRGDEKLFF.

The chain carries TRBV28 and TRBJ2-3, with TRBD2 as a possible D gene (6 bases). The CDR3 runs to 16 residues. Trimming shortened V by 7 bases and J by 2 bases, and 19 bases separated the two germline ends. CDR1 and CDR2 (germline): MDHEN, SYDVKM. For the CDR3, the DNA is TGTGCCAGCACGACTGATACACCGGGACTCACAGATACGCAGTATTTT. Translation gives CASTTDTPGLTDTQYF.

CDR3 coding DNA: TGTGCCAGTCAAGGCTGGCTAGCCTCCCTCGAGCAGTACTTC. It is translated as CASQGWLASLEQYF. V and J are TRBV28 and TRBJ2-7; TRBD2 is a possible D gene (5 bases). Germline V gives CDR1 MDHEN, CDR2 SYDVKM. Trimming removed 9 bases at V and 6 bases at J, with 21 bases between. The CDR3 length is 14 residues.

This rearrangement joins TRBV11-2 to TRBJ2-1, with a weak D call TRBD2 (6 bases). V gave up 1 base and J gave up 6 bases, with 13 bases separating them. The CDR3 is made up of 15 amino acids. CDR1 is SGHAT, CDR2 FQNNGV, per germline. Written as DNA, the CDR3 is TGTGCCAGCAGCTTAGTCCCCCTGGGAGGCAATGAGCAGTTCTTC. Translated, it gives CASSLVPLGGNEQFF.